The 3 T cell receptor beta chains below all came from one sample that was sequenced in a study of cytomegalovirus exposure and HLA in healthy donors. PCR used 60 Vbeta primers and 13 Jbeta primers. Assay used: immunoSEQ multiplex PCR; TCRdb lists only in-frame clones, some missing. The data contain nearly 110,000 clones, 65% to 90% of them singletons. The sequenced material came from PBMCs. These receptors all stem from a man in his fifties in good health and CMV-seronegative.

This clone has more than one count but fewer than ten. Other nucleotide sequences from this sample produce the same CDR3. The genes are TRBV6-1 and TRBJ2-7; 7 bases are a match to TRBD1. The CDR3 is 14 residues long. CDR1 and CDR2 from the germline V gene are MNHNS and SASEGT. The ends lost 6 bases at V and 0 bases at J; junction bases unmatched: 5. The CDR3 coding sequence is TGTGCCAGCAGAGACAGGGCTAGCTCCTACGAGCAGTACTTC. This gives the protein CASRDRASSYEQYF.

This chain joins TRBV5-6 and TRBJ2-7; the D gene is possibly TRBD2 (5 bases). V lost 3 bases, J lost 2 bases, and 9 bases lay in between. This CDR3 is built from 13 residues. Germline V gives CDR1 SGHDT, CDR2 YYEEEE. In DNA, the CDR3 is TGTGCCAGCAGCTCCGGGATTACCTACGAGCAGTACTTC. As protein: CASSSGITYEQYF.

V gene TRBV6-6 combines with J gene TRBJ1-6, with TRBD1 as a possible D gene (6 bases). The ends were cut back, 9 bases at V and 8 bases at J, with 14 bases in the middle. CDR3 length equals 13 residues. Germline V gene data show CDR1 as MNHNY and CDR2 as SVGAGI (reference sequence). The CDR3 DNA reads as TGTGCCAGTCAAAGGGGGTCGGATTCACCCCTCCACTTT. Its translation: CASQRGSDSPLHF.